The 31 T cell receptor beta chains given below trace back to one sample, sequenced in a study of OX40 agonist ivuxolimab in advanced cancers. Sequencing used immunoSEQ multiplex PCR; TCRdb keeps in-frame clones, though not all of them. This sample has 45,000 to 60,000 clones; roughly 86% occur once, and the top ten carry just under 8%. The sample here was CD4+ or CD8+ T cells sorted from blood, taken in a trial of the OX40 agonist ivuxolimab. These receptors originate from an adult with an advanced solid tumor such as melanoma, head and neck, liver or kidney cancer.

This chain joins TRBV30 and TRBJ2-2; tentative D call: TRBD1 (5 bases). The V and J ends lost 2 bases and 5 bases respectively, with 6 bases between them. The CDR3 runs 12 residues. Germline CDR1 GTSNPN, CDR2 SVGIG (reference sequence). The CDR3: CAWSSGTGELFF. The CDR3, as DNA: TGTGCCTGGAGTTCAGGGACCGGGGAGCTGTTTTTT.

Note on this clone: The junction differs from germline at one of its ends, possibly a read error. J is TRBJ2-1 and V is TRBV5-4; 8 bases match TRBD2. The CDR3 sequence is 16 residues long. CDR1 SGHNT and CDR2 YYREEE come from the germline V gene (reference sequence). DNA for the CDR3: TGTGCCAGCAGCTCAGCCTCGGGGACTAGTTACAGTGAGCAGTTCTTC. Its protein product is CASSSASGTSYSEQFF.

J is TRBJ2-6 and V is TRBV11-3, with D maybe TRBD1 (6 bases). CDR1 SGHNT and CDR2 YENEEA come from the germline V gene. Trimming pared 6 bases from V and 1 base from J, leaving 13 bases between. The CDR3 totals 16 residues. This chain's CDR3 is CASSPFQGSGANVLTF. The CDR3 DNA reads as TGTGCCAGCAGTCCATTTCAGGGGTCTGGGGCCAACGTCCTGACTTTC.

This clone was seen only a few times. CDR3 bases: TGTGCCAGCACCACGTGGCACGAGGAAACTAATGAAAAACTGTTTTTT. This encodes CASTTWHEETNEKLFF. The genes are TRBV4-2 and TRBJ1-4, with D unresolved. The CDR3 extends over 16 amino acids. V was shortened by 7 bases and J by 1 base, with 16 bases between the two germline ends. The germline CDR1 and CDR2 sequences are LGHNA and YNFKEQ.

The CDR3 loop is CASSQDRGQGVDGADTQYF. The DNA of the CDR3 is TGTGCCAGCAGCCAAGATCGAGGGCAGGGAGTCGATGGCGCAGATACGCAGTATTTT. J is TRBJ2-3 and V is TRBV4-2; D tentatively fits TRBD1 or TRBD2 (5 bases each). V lost 0 bases, J lost 4 bases, and 23 bases lay in between. CDR1 is LGHNA, CDR2 YNFKEQ, per germline. The CDR3 is made up of 19 amino acids.

The V call is TRBV5-6, the J call TRBJ1-5, with a tentative D call TRBD1 (5 bases). Trimming took off 4 bases at V and 1 base at J, with 9 bases between the two ends. The CDR3 contains 14 residues. CDR1 is SGHDT and CDR2 is YYEEEE in the germline V gene. CDR3 sequence reads: CASSRRDSNQPQHF. DNA of the CDR3: TGTGCCAGCAGCCGAAGGGACAGCAATCAGCCCCAGCATTTT.

V and J are TRBV12-1 and TRBJ2-7; the tabulated D call, TRBD1, remains unverified against the DNA. TRBV12-1 is labeled a pseudogene. This CDR3 region has 16 residues. The CDR3 is CASSSPPGQKNYEQYF. CDR3 bases: TGTGCCAGCAGCTCGCCGCCGGGACAAAAAAACTACGAGCAGTACTTC.

The CDR3 nucleotides read TGTGCCAGCAGCCAAAGGTTGGAGCAGTACTTC. This encodes CASSQRLEQYF. This chain uses TRBV6-1 with TRBJ2-7; no firm D call. V was pared by 6 bases and J by 7 bases, with 10 bases between. Germline CDR1 is MNHNS and CDR2 is SASEGT. CDR3 size: 11 residues.

The CDR3 DNA follows: TGTGCCAGCAGCTTAGCTGATACGCAGTATTTT. Amino acids: CASSLADTQYF. The V and J genes are TRBV7-9 and TRBJ2-3; D ambiguous. Per the germline V gene, CDR1 is SEHNR and CDR2 is FQNEAQ (reference sequence). V was shortened by 0 bases and J by 6 bases, with 1 base between the two germline ends. This CDR3 is built from 11 residues.

The rearrangement uses TRBV27 and TRBJ2-1; tentatively, D is TRBD2 (6 bases). The CDR3 length is 16 residues. Trimming cost V 6 bases and J 3 bases, with 18 bases left between them. Germline V gives CDR1 MNHEY, CDR2 SMNVEV (reference sequence). The CDR3, as DNA: TGTGCCAGCAGGCGGCGTTCTAGCGAAGACTACAATGAGCAGTTCTTC. It encodes CASRRRSSEDYNEQFF.

V usage is TRBV30 and J usage is TRBJ1-2; D remains unclear. Trimming left V 7 bases short and J 2 bases short, with 11 bases between. Germline V gene sequence: CDR1 GTSNPN, CDR2 SVGIG (reference sequence). The CDR3 consists of 12 residues. The CDR3 coding sequence is TGTGCCTTCAGGTCACAGAACTATGGCTACACCTTC. It is translated as CAFRSQNYGYTF.

The genes are TRBV6-1 and TRBJ1-2; tentatively, D is TRBD1 (5 bases). The CDR3 spans 13 residues. V dropped 5 bases and J dropped 2 bases, with 9 bases sitting between them. Germline V lookup: CDR1 MNHNS, CDR2 SASEGT. Written as DNA, the CDR3 is TGTGCCAGCAGTCGGACACAAAACTATGGCTACACCTTC. Its protein product is CASSRTQNYGYTF.

The V gene is TRBV14, the J gene TRBJ2-3; TRBD2 aligns across 7 bases. The CDR3 is made up of 16 amino acids. CDR1 is SGHDN and CDR2 is FVKESK in the germline V gene. Germline trimming cut 3 bases from V and 6 bases from J; bases unmatched to any gene: 12. The CDR3 sequence is CASSQYRTSRPDTQYF. The CDR3 DNA sequence: TGTGCCAGCAGCCAGTATAGGACTAGTAGGCCGGATACGCAGTATTTT. The full variable domain, rest sourced from reference TRBV14 and TRBJ2-3, is EAGVTQFPSHSVIEKGQTVTLRCDPISGHDNLYWYRRVMGKEIKFLLHFVKESKQDESGMPNNRFLAERTGGTYSTLKVQPAELEDSGVYFCASSQYRTSRPDTQYFGPGTRLTVL.

The chain joins TRBV7-9 to TRBJ1-3; D gene unclear. The CDR3 has 12 amino acids. Germline V gene sequence: CDR1 SEHNR, CDR2 FQNEAQ (reference sequence). The V gene lost 1 base and the J gene lost 3 bases, with 1 base spanning the gap. In nucleotides, the CDR3 is TGTGCCAGCAGCTTAGGTGGAAACACCATATATTTT. It translates to CASSLGGNTIYF.

This chain links TRBV11-2 with TRBJ2-7; D gene ambiguous. Germline CDR1 SGHAT, CDR2 FQNNGV. The V end lost 5 bases, the J end lost 0 bases, and 11 bases lay between the germline ends. This CDR3 comprises 14 residues. The CDR3 sequence is CASSLGQLSYEQYF. For the CDR3, the DNA is TGTGCCAGCAGCCTCGGGCAGCTCTCCTACGAGCAGTACTTC.

The chain uses TRBV7-6 and TRBJ2-7, with a tentative D call TRBD2 (5 bases). The CDR3 totals 13 residues. The germline V gene has CDR1 SGHVS and CDR2 FNYEAQ. Trimming took off 0 bases at V and 6 bases at J, with 9 bases between the two ends. Here the CDR3 reads CASSLAGVGEQYF. DNA for the CDR3: TGTGCCAGCAGCTTAGCCGGGGTAGGCGAGCAGTACTTC.

This sequence joins TRBV6-1 and TRBJ2-7, with 8 bases fitting TRBD2. The CDR3 spans 14 residues. Trimming cost V 4 bases and J 3 bases; bases outside gene matches: 5. Germline-derived CDR1 and CDR2 are MNHNS and SASEGT. This chain's CDR3 is CASSAGTSIYEQYF. In nucleotides, the CDR3 is TGTGCCAGCAGTGCCGGGACTAGTATCTACGAGCAGTACTTC.

The rearrangement joins TRBV28 to TRBJ2-5; D ambiguous. This CDR3 is built from 16 residues. CDR1 is MDHEN and CDR2 is SYDVKM in the germline V gene. The V and J ends lost 5 bases and 4 bases respectively, with 20 bases between them. The DNA of the CDR3 is TGTGCCAGCAGTAGTCCGATGCGTAACTTGGGAGAGACCCAGTACTTC. Its protein product is CASSSPMRNLGETQYF.

The genes are TRBV5-6 and TRBJ1-1; D remains ambiguous. This CDR3 contains 13 residues. Per germline, CDR1 SGHDT and CDR2 YYEEEE. The V and J ends lost 0 bases and 10 bases respectively, with 13 bases between them. The CDR3 DNA follows: TGTGCCAGCAGCTTGGCCCAGGCCGGGCGAGCTTTCTTT. It translates to CASSLAQAGRAFF.

The chain recombines TRBV6-6 with TRBJ2-7, with 8 bases that match TRBD2. The CDR3 runs 16 residues. V lost 3 bases to trimming and J lost 5 bases; unmatched junction nucleotides: 12. Germline V gives CDR1 MNHNY, CDR2 SVGAGI (reference sequence). The DNA of the CDR3 is TGTGCCAGCAGTTATCGATCTGGCGGGAGGACAAACGAGCAGTACTTC. Residues: CASSYRSGGRTNEQYF.

This rearrangement joins TRBV6-1 to TRBJ1-2; no clear D. V gave up 10 bases and J gave up 4 bases, with 13 bases separating them. The CDR3 length is 12 residues. Per the germline V gene, CDR1 is MNHNS and CDR2 is SASEGT. CDR3 DNA sequence: TGTGCCACCCAAAGTGCCCCCTATGGCTACACCTTC. Its translation is CATQSAPYGYTF.

This clone showed up just a few times. The junction departs from the called germline gene at one end, perhaps through a read error. The rearrangement links TRBV7-3 to TRBJ1-4; D possibly corresponds to TRBD1 (5 bases). Looked up from germline, CDR1 is SGHTA and CDR2 is FQGTGA. CDR3 length: 17 residues. For the CDR3, the DNA is TGTGCCAGCAACTTAACCCCTATTGGGGGAAGTAGCGAAAAACTGTTTTTT. Protein product: CASNLTPIGGSSEKLFF.

V and J are TRBV27 and TRBJ2-1, with D perhaps being TRBD1 or TRBD2 (6 bases each). Trimming stripped 2 bases from V and 10 bases from J, with 9 bases between. From germline, CDR1 is MNHEY and CDR2 SMNVEV (reference sequence). The CDR3 has 12 amino acids. For the CDR3, the DNA is TGTGCCAGCAGTTTAAGGGGGGAGGAGCAGTTCTTC. This encodes CASSLRGEEQFF.

The gene calls are TRBV5-4 and TRBJ2-7, with TRBD1 matching 11 bases. This CDR3 is 15 amino acids long. CDR1 is SGHNT, CDR2 YYREEE, per germline (reference sequence). V lost 1 base, J lost 6 bases, and 6 bases stayed unmatched. CDR3 coding DNA: TGTGCCAGCAGCTTGCCGGGACAGGGGGTCCGCGAGCAGTACTTC. It specifies CASSLPGQGVREQYF. Complete variable domain (other parts from reference TRBV5-4 and TRBJ2-7): ETGVTQSPTHLIKTRGQQVTLRCSSQSGHNTVSWYQQALGQGPQFIFQYYREEENGRGNFPPRFSGLQFPNYSSELNVNALELDDSALYLCASSLPGQGVREQYFGPGTRLTVT.

This clone showed up just a few times. V usage is TRBV6-4 and J usage is TRBJ1-1; maybe TRBD1 (6 bases). CDR3 length: 14 residues. The ends were cut back, 6 bases at V and 1 base at J, with 12 bases in the middle. Germline CDR1 is MRHNA and CDR2 is SNTAGT. CDR3 in amino acids: CASRDQDRNTEAFF. CDR3 DNA: TGTGCCAGCAGGGATCAGGACAGGAACACTGAAGCTTTCTTT.

The chain has TRBV7-9 and TRBJ2-3; D remains unclear. Trimming took 2 bases from V and 4 from J, leaving 7 bases between them. Germline V gene data show CDR1 as SEHNR and CDR2 as FQNEAQ (reference sequence). This CDR3 comprises 13 residues. CDR3 sequence (DNA): TGTGCCAGCAGCTTAATTGCGGCAGATACGCAGTATTTT. Residues: CASSLIAADTQYF. Together with reference TRBV7-9 and TRBJ2-3, the CDR3 gives the full variable domain: DTGVSQNPRHKITKRGQNVTFRCDPISEHNRLYWYRQTLGQGPEFLTYFQNEAQLEKSRLLSDRFSAERPKGSFSTLEIQRTEQGDSAMYLCASSLIAADTQYFGPGTRLTVL.

The V and J genes are TRBV14 and TRBJ1-4, with unresolved D. Germline values: CDR1 SGHDN, CDR2 FVKESK. The CDR3 has 15 amino acids. Trimming took 1 base from V and 2 from J, leaving 8 bases between them. The CDR3 sequence is CASSQAGGTNEKLFF. The CDR3 DNA sequence: TGTGCCAGCAGCCAAGCCGGCGGGACTAATGAAAAACTGTTTTTT.

V is TRBV5-1 and J is TRBJ2-2; 13 bases match TRBD2. The J segment lost 11 bases and the V segment lost 7 bases, leaving 8 bases of the junction unmatched. This CDR3 contains 14 residues. In germline, CDR1 is SGHRS, CDR2 YFSETQ. CDR3: CASGGLAGSNELFF. Here the CDR3 DNA reads TGCGCCAGCGGGGGACTAGCGGGATCTAACGAGCTGTTTTTT.

The V gene is TRBV6-5, the J gene TRBJ2-3; D is unresolved. The CDR3 runs to 14 residues. V was cut by 2 bases and J by 2 bases, with 8 bases left in between. Germline V gene data show CDR1 as MNHEY and CDR2 as SVGAGI. The DNA for the CDR3 is TGTGCCAGCAGTTACCAGACCTACACAGATACGCAGTATTTT. This sequence encodes CASSYQTYTDTQYF.

This clone was detected only once. CDR3 protein: CASSLTLPRETQYF. The CDR3 DNA reads as TGCGCCAGCAGCCTGACACTCCCAAGAGAGACCCAGTACTTC. The V call is TRBV5-1, the J call TRBJ2-5; D not resolved. This CDR3 has 14 residues. Germline CDR1 reads SGHRS; CDR2 reads YFSETQ. Trimming cost V 4 bases and J 4 bases, with 14 bases left between them.

V usage is TRBV7-8 and J usage is TRBJ2-7, with D possibly TRBD2 on 5 matching bases. The CDR3 consists of 13 residues. V dropped 4 bases and J dropped 7 bases, with 14 bases sitting between them. In germline, CDR1 is SGHVS, CDR2 FQNEAQ. This CDR3 is CASSSYPSGEQYF. DNA of the CDR3: TGTGCCAGCAGCTCATATCCCTCGGGGGAGCAGTACTTC.